The clone carrying this TCR beta chain was recorded a few times. This sample was included in a study of blood T cell repertoires in COVID-19. Study-wide background: The analysed material was cDNA or gDNA that came from T cells, B-cell-depleted T cells, or PBMCs.

Profiling relied on immunoSEQ multiplex PCR, and the TCRdb table lists in-frame clones only, not all of them. The data hold 200,000 to 250,000 clones, with over 70% observed a single time. The CDR3 spans 15 residues. Germline V gives CDR1 SGHRS, CDR2 YFSETQ. V lost 0 bases and J 5 bases, leaving 13 bases between the germline ends. This clonotype originated in a woman between 65 and 79 years old with acute or convalescent COVID-19. The source material was peripheral blood. The chain combines TRBV5-1 with TRBJ2-3; a weak D match, TRBD2 (5 bases). The CDR3: CASSLGRGLGDTQYF. The CDR3 DNA follows: TGCGCCAGCAGCTTGGGTCGGGGTTTGGGAGATACGCAGTATTTT.